What follows are 3 T cell receptor beta chains derived from one specimen sequenced in a study of CD8+CD57+ T cells in acquired aplastic anemia. TCR beta VDJ and CDR3 profiles were obtained from a genomic DNA template. TCRdb redid the calling of the reads with MiXCR, one entry per CDR3 protein. The sample holds about 420,000 distinct CDR3 sequences, 60% to 80% seen once. The sample taken for sequencing was sorted CD4+, CD8+, or CD8+CD57+ T cells (not recorded which) from PBMCs. Receptors originate from a human donor in good health, serving as a control.

V gene TRBV2 combines with J gene TRBJ1-2; D perhaps matches TRBD1 (6 bases). Looked up from germline, CDR1 is SNHLY and CDR2 is FYNNEI. The CDR3 totals 12 residues. Trimming took 6 bases from V and 6 from J, leaving 11 bases between them. The CDR3 bases are TGTGCCAGCAGCAACAGGGTTGATGGCTACACCTTC. It is translated as CASSNRVDGYTF.

As concerns this clonotype: Germline and junction disagree at one end, which may indicate a read error. The chain combines TRBV19 with TRBJ1-5, with unresolved D. The CDR3 length is 17 residues. CDR1 and CDR2 (germline): LNHDA, SQIVND (reference sequence). CDR3 protein: CASSIVKATNENQPLDF. CDR3 bases: TGTGCCAGTAGTATAGTCAAGGCAACTAATGAAAATCAGCCCCTTGATTTT.

To note about this clonotype: At one end the junction does not follow the germline gene, possibly because of a read error. The chain joins TRBV7-2 to TRBJ2-5; maybe TRBD1 (6 bases). The CDR3 is 8 amino acids. From germline, CDR1 is SGHTA and CDR2 FQGNSA. Here the CDR3 DNA reads TGTGCCAGCGGGACACGGGACTTC. It is translated as CASGTRDF.